Below, one T cell receptor beta chain is given with its context. Germline V gene sequence: CDR1 SGHNT, CDR2 YYREEE (reference sequence). V dropped 0 bases and J dropped 8 bases, with 14 bases sitting between them. This CDR3 region has 15 residues. Sequenced by immunoSEQ multiplex PCR; TCRdb stores in-frame clones only, minus some. The sample comprises 25,000 to 35,000 clones, roughly 91% of which are singletons, and approximately 12% rests with the top ten. This entry is derived from a study of control samples from healthy donors and cancer patients. This TCR was sampled from a man aged 50 to 60 with lung cancer. Material for sequencing was PBMCs. The rearrangement uses TRBV5-4 and TRBJ1-4, with a possible D match to TRBD1 (6 bases). DNA of the CDR3: TGTGCCAGCAGCTTGGCAACGGGGGCTGAGGAAAAACTGTTTTTT. This translates into CASSLATGAEEKLFF.